The next 24 T cell receptor beta chains were all read from a single sample in a study of blood T cell repertoires in COVID-19. Repertoires were generated with immunoSEQ multiplex PCR, while TCRdb's copy carries only in-frame clones and drops some. Here the sample spans 240,000 or so clones, about 89% being singletons. Source material: PBMCs or T cells enriched from blood (not recorded which). These receptor sequences come from a man in his forties who had recovered from COVID-19.

V is TRBV5-1 and J is TRBJ2-2; 14 nucleotides line up with TRBD2. After removal of 6 bases from V and 4 bases from J, the junction contained 8 bases not matched to a gene. The CDR3 totals 17 residues. The V gene's germline CDR1 is SGHRS and CDR2 YFSETQ. The CDR3, as DNA: TGCGCCAGCATCCGGGGACTAGCGGGGGAACCCACCGGGGAGCTGTTTTTT. Amino acids: CASIRGLAGEPTGELFF.

The chain couples TRBV29-1 to TRBJ1-4, with 10 bases matching TRBD1. Germline V CDR1 and CDR2: SQVTM, ANQGSEA. V trimming: 5 bases; J trimming: 2 bases; junction bases outside the gene matches: 5. The length of the CDR3 is 15 residues. CDR3 protein: CSVTDRGYTNEKLFF. In DNA, the CDR3 is TGCAGCGTTACGGACAGGGGGTATACTAATGAAAAACTGTTTTTT.

The chain joins TRBV24-1 to TRBJ1-2, with a weak D call TRBD1 (5 bases). Trimming took 5 bases from V and 6 from J, leaving 12 bases between them. CDR3 size: 13 residues. The germline gives CDR1 KGHDR, CDR2 SFDVKD. In DNA, the CDR3 is TGTGCCACCAGTGCGGAGGGGTATCATGGCTACACCTTC. The encoded protein is CATSAEGYHGYTF.

The gene calls are TRBV7-3 and TRBJ2-1, with 9 bases matching TRBD2. J gave up 2 bases and V 8 bases, and 7 bases lay outside the gene matches. The CDR3 loop spans 15 amino acids. Germline V gives CDR1 SGHTA, CDR2 FQGTGA. Here the CDR3 reads CASCESGGPYNEQFF. The CDR3 bases are TGTGCCAGCTGCGAGAGCGGGGGGCCCTACAATGAGCAGTTCTTC.

V usage is TRBV23-1 and J usage is TRBJ1-5; D is ambiguous. TRBV23-1 is placed among ORFs of uncertain function. The CDR3 loop spans 14 amino acids. Trimming cost V 7 bases and J 3 bases, with 13 bases left between them. In DNA form, the CDR3 reads TGCGCCAGCACCCATAGCAAGCTCAATCAGCCCCAGCATTTT. This encodes CASTHSKLNQPQHF.

In this sample, this clone turned up a few times. CDR3 sequence: CASTTTGNTIYF. The CDR3 DNA reads TGTGCCAGCACAACGACAGGAAACACCATATATTTT. The gene calls are TRBV6-5 and TRBJ1-3; D uncertain. Per germline, CDR1 MNHEY and CDR2 SVGAGI. Trimming left V 7 bases short and J 4 bases short, with 8 bases between. CDR3 length: 12 residues.

V gene TRBV10-3 combines with J gene TRBJ2-7; D might be TRBD2 (5 bases). Germline loops: CDR1 ENHRY, CDR2 SYGVKD. The CDR3 consists of 12 residues. The V end was cut by 3 bases, the J end by 9 bases, with 12 bases between. The CDR3 region is CAISELTTLQYF. The CDR3 DNA sequence: TGTGCCATCAGTGAACTGACTACGCTGCAGTACTTC.

The chain joins TRBV7-9 to TRBJ2-1; D not resolved. With 2 bases removed from V and 0 bases from J, the gap between germline ends came to 11 bases. This CDR3 has 16 residues. Germline loops: CDR1 SEHNR, CDR2 FQNEAQ (reference sequence). The CDR3 DNA sequence: TGTGCCAGCAGCTTATATCTCTTATTCTCCTACAATGAGCAGTTCTTC. As protein: CASSLYLLFSYNEQFF.

This clone showed up just a few times. V and J are TRBV6-4 and TRBJ2-3, with 12 bases aligning to TRBD2. This CDR3 contains 15 residues. Germline loops: CDR1 MRHNA, CDR2 SNTAGT. V lost 4 bases to trimming and J lost 1 base; unmatched junction nucleotides: 0. The CDR3 sequence: CASSGLAGGTDTQYF. Here the CDR3 DNA reads TGTGCCAGCAGTGGACTAGCGGGGGGCACAGATACGCAGTATTTT.

This clone was picked up one time. J is TRBJ2-1 and V is TRBV4-1; D is unresolved. The CDR3 is 15 amino acids. Trimming took 1 base from V and 9 from J, leaving 16 bases between them. The V gene's germline CDR1 is MGHRA and CDR2 YSYEKL. In DNA, the CDR3 is TGCGCCAGCAGCCAAGGCCTTTCGTTAAGCTTTGAGCAGTTCTTC. The encoded protein is CASSQGLSLSFEQFF.

J is TRBJ1-1 and V is TRBV7-8, with D uncertain. The CDR3 has 16 amino acids. V dropped 10 bases and J dropped 2 bases, with 23 bases sitting between them. Germline CDR1 and CDR2: SGHVS and FQNEAQ. In DNA, the CDR3 is TGTGCCACCCAGCTTAACGTGGGAGGAGTAAACACTGAAGCTTTCTTT. This codes for CATQLNVGGVNTEAFF.

The chain has TRBV11-2 and TRBJ1-1; D is undetermined. The CDR3 loop spans 15 amino acids. Trimming left V 2 bases short and J 1 base short, with 11 bases between. Germline V gene sequence: CDR1 SGHAT, CDR2 FQNNGV. The CDR3, as DNA: TGTGCCAGCAGCTTACTGGCAGGTACGAACACTGAAGCTTTCTTT. This sequence encodes CASSLLAGTNTEAFF.

A single count supports this clone. This chain connects TRBV28 to TRBJ1-5; TRBD1 matches at 9 bases. Trimming at V came to 6 bases and at J to 2 bases, leaving 8 bases not matched to a gene. Germline CDR1 MDHEN, CDR2 SYDVKM. The CDR3 runs to 16 residues. CDR3 coding DNA: TGTGCCAGCAGCCTCACAGGGGGCGATGGCAATCAGCCCCAGCATTTT. Translated, it gives CASSLTGGDGNQPQHF.

The V gene is TRBV29-1, the J gene TRBJ2-3; D possibly corresponds to TRBD2 (5 bases). The germline gives CDR1 SQVTM, CDR2 ANQGSEA. The CDR3 loop spans 13 amino acids. Trimming took off 7 bases at V and 2 bases at J, with 13 bases between the two ends. The CDR3 DNA follows: TGCAGCGGTGCGGGCCTCCTCACAGATACGCAGTATTTT. Its translation is CSGAGLLTDTQYF.

This chain links TRBV6-1 with TRBJ2-7, with 10 bases identical to TRBD1. Germline V gene lookup returns CDR1 MNHNS and CDR2 SASEGT. V trimming: 2 bases; J trimming: 2 bases; junction bases outside the gene matches: 6. CDR3 length: 16 residues. This CDR3 is CASSEFGQGVPYEQYF. The CDR3 DNA is TGTGCCAGCAGTGAATTCGGACAGGGGGTTCCCTACGAGCAGTACTTC.

CDR3 nucleotide sequence: TGTGCCAGCTCACACGCAACAGGGCCAACCTACGAGCAGTACTTC. It is translated as CASSHATGPTYEQYF. The chain is built from TRBV18 and TRBJ2-7, with D possibly being TRBD1 (6 bases). Germline V gene lookup returns CDR1 KGHSH and CDR2 LQKENI. CDR3 size: 15 residues. Trimming left V 4 bases short and J 2 bases short, with 15 bases between. Using reference TRBV18 and TRBJ2-7 for the parts outside the CDR3, the full variable domain is NAGVMQNPRHLVRRRGQEARLRCSPMKGHSHVYWYRQLPEEGLKFMVYLQKENIIDESGMPKERFSAEFPKEGPSILRIQQVVRGDSAAYFCASSHATGPTYEQYFGPGTRLTVT.

The CDR3 sequence: CASSQGTENPSYEQYF. CDR3 coding DNA: TGTGCCAGCAGCCAGGGGACAGAGAACCCCTCCTACGAGCAGTACTTC. The J gene is TRBJ2-7, the V gene TRBV4-2; TRBD1 matches at 7 bases. V gave up 3 bases and J gave up 0 bases; unmatched junction bases: 8. The CDR3 is 16 residues long. Germline V gene sequence: CDR1 LGHNA, CDR2 YNFKEQ.

The gene calls are TRBV7-2 and TRBJ1-4; D is possibly TRBD1 (5 bases). V lost 5 bases to trimming and J lost 8 bases, with 15 bases between them. The CDR3 length is 14 residues. The germline V gene encodes CDR1 SGHTA and CDR2 FQGNSA. The CDR3 loop reads CASSPGLIEEKLFF. In nucleotides, the CDR3 is TGTGCCAGCAGCCCGGGACTTATCGAGGAAAAACTGTTTTTT.

The rearrangement links TRBV5-4 to TRBJ2-1, with TRBD1 matching over 7 bases. The CDR3 sequence is 16 residues long. Losses at the gene ends were 2 bases for V and 1 base for J; bases not matched to a gene: 6. From germline, CDR1 is SGHNT and CDR2 YYREEE (reference sequence). The CDR3 region has the DNA TGTGCCAGCAGCTTACGACAGGGTGCATCCTACAATGAGCAGTTCTTC. Protein product: CASSLRQGASYNEQFF.

The CDR3 here is CASHSDTDTQYF. CDR3 coding DNA: TGTGCCAGCCATTCAGATACAGATACGCAGTATTTT. The chain employs TRBV4-2 and TRBJ2-3; D is unclear. Germline assignment: CDR1 LGHNA and CDR2 YNFKEQ. The V and J ends lost 8 bases and 3 bases respectively, with 9 bases between them. The CDR3 contains 12 residues.

This clone has a single count. This chain connects TRBV2 to TRBJ2-7; TRBD2 matches at 9 bases. The V gene's germline CDR1 is SNHLY and CDR2 FYNNEI. V shed 4 bases, J shed 6 bases, and the junction held 10 bases outside the gene matches. The CDR3 covers 15 residues. CDR3 loop: CASSVLGRGGSEQYF. The CDR3 DNA sequence: TGTGCCAGCAGTGTGTTAGGGCGGGGGGGCAGCGAGCAGTACTTC.

The V gene is TRBV27, the J gene TRBJ1-1; maybe TRBD1 (5 bases). Germline CDR1 and CDR2: MNHEY and SMNVEV (reference sequence). V gave up 8 bases and J gave up 4 bases, with 14 bases separating them. This CDR3 is 13 amino acids long. CDR3 DNA: TGTGCCAGCCGAGGACATGCGGTCACTGAAGCTTTCTTT. Protein sequence: CASRGHAVTEAFF.

This chain connects TRBV6-5 to TRBJ2-5, with D possibly TRBD1 on 5 matching bases. Germline V lookup: CDR1 MNHEY, CDR2 SVGAGI. CDR3 length equals 15 residues. The V and J ends lost 0 bases and 5 bases respectively, with 13 bases between them. CDR3 coding DNA: TGTGCCAGCAGTTACTCGAGGAGCTCAGGGGAGACCCAGTACTTC. Translating gives CASSYSRSSGETQYF.

This rearrangement joins TRBV10-3 to TRBJ1-2, with 7 bases matching TRBD1. In germline, CDR1 is ENHRY, CDR2 SYGVKD. J gave up 8 bases and V 10 bases, and 10 bases lay outside the gene matches. The CDR3 consists of 12 residues. CDR3 bases: TGTGCCACGCGACAGGGCGGCGAGGGCTACACCTTC. It translates to CATRQGGEGYTF.